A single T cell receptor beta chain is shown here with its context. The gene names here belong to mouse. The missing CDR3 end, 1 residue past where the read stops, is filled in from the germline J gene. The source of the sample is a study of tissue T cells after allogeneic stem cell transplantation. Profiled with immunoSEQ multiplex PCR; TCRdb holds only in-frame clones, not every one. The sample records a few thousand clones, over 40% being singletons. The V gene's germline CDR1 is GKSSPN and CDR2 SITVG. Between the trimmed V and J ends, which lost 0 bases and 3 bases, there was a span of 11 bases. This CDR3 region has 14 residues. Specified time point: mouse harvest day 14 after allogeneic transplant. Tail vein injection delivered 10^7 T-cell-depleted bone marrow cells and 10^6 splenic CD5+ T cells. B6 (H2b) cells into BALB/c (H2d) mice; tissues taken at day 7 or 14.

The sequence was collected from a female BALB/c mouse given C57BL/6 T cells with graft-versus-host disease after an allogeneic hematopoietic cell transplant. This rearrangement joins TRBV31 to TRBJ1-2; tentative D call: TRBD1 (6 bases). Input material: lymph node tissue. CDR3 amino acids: CAWSLIRGDSDYTF. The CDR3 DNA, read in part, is TGTGCCTGGAGTCTAATCAGGGGAGACTCCGACTACACC.